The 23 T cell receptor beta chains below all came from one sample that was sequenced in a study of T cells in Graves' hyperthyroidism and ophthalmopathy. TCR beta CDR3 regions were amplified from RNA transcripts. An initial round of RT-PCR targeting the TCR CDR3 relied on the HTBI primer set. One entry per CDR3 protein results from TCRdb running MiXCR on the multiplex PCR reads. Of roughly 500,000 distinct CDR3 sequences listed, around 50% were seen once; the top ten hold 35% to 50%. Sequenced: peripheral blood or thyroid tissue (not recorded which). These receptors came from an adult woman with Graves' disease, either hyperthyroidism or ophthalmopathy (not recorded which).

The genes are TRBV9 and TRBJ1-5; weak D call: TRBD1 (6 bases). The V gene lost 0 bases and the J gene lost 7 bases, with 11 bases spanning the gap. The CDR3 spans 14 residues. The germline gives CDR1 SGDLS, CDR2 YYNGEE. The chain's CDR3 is CASSVGPGGQPQHF. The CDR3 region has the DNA TGTGCCAGCAGCGTAGGGCCGGGGGGCCAGCCCCAGCATTTT.

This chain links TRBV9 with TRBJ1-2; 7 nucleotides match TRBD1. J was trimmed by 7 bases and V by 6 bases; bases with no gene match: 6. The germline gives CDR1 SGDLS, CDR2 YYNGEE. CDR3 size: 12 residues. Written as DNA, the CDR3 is TGTGCCAGCACCCGGACAGGCAGTGGCTACACCTTC. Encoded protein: CASTRTGSGYTF.

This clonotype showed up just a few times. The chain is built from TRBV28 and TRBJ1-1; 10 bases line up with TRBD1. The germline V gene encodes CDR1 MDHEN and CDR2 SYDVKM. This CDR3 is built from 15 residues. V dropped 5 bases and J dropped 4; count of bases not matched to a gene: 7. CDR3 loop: CASSPGTGVGTEAFF. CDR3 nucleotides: TGTGCCAGCAGTCCCGGGACAGGGGTGGGCACTGAAGCTTTCTTT.

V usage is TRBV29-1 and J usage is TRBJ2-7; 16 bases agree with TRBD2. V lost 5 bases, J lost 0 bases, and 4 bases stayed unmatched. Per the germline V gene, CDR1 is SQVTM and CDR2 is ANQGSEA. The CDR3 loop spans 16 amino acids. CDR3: CSVSGLAGGSSYEQYF. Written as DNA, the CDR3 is TGCAGCGTTTCGGGACTAGCGGGAGGGAGCTCCTACGAGCAGTACTTC.

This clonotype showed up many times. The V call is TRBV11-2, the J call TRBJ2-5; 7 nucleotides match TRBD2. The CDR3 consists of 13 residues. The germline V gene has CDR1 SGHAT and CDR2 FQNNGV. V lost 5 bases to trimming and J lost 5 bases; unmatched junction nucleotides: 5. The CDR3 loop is CASSRTSLETQYF. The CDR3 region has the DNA TGTGCCAGCAGCAGGACTAGTCTTGAGACCCAGTACTTC.

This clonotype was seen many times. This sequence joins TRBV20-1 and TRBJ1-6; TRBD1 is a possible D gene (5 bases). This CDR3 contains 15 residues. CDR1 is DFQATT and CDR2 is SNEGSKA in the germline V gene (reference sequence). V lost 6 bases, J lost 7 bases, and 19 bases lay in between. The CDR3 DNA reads TGCAGTGCAACCTTTTTCCAGGGAACGAATTCACCCCTCCACTTT. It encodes CSATFFQGTNSPLHF.

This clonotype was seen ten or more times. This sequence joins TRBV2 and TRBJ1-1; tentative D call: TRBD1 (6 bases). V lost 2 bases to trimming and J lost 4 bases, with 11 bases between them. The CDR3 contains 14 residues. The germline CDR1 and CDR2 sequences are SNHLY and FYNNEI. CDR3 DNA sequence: TGTGCCAGCAGTGAACAATTACAGGGCACTGAAGCTTTCTTT. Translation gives CASSEQLQGTEAFF.

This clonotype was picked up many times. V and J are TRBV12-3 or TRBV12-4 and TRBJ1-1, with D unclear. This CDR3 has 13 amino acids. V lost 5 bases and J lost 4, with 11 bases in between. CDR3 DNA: TGTGCCAGCAGTCCGACAATTGGCACTGAAGCTTTCTTT. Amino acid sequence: CASSPTIGTEAFF.

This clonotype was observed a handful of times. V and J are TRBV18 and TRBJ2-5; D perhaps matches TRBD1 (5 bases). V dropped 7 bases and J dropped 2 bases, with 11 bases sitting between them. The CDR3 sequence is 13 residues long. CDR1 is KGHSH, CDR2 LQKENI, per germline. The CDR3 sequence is CASYRTKQETQYF. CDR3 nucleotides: TGTGCCAGCTACCGGACAAAGCAAGAGACCCAGTACTTC.

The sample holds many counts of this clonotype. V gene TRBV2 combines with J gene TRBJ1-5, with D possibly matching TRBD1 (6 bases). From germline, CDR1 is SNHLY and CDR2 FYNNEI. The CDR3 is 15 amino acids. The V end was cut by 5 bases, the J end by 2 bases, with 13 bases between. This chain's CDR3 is CASSSQGSGNQPQHF. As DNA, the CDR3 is TGTGCCAGCAGTTCACAGGGATCGGGCAATCAGCCCCAGCATTTT.

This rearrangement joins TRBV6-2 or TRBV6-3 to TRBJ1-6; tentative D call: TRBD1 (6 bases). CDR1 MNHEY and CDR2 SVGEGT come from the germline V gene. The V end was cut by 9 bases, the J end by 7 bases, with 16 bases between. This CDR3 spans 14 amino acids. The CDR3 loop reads CARVCRGNNSPLHF. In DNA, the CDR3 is TGTGCCAGAGTTTGCAGGGGAAACAATTCACCCCTCCACTTT.

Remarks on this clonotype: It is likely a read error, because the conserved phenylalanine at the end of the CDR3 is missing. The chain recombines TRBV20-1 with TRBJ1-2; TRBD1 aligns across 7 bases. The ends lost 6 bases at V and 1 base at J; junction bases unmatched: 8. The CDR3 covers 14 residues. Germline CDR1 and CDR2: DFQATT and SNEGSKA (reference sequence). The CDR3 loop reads CSAHGTDINYGYTL. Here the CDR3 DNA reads TGCAGTGCACATGGGACAGACATTAACTATGGCTACACCCTC.

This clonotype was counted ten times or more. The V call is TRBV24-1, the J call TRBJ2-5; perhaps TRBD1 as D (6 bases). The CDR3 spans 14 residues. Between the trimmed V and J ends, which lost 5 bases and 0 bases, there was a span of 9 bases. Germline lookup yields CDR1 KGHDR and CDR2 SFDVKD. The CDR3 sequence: CATSVRTDQETQYF. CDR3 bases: TGTGCCACCAGTGTTAGGACAGACCAAGAGACCCAGTACTTC.

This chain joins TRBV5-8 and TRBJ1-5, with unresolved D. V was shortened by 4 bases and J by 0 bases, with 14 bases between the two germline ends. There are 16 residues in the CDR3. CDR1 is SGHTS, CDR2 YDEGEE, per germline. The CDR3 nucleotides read TGTGCCAGCAGCCCCTTAAAATCCGGTAGCAATCAGCCCCAGCATTTT. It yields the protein CASSPLKSGSNQPQHF.

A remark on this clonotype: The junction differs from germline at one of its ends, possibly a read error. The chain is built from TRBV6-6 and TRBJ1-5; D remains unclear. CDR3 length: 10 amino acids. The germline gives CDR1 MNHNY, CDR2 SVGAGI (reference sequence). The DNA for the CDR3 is TGTGCCAGCAGTGGGGTGCCCCGGCATTTT. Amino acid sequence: CASSGVPRHF.

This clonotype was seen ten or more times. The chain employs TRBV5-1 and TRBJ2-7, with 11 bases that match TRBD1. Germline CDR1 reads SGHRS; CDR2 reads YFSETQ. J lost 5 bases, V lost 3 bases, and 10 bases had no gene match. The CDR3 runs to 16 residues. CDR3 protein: CASSSLPGQGDHEQYF. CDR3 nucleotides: TGCGCCAGCAGCTCCCTTCCGGGACAGGGGGACCACGAGCAGTACTTC.

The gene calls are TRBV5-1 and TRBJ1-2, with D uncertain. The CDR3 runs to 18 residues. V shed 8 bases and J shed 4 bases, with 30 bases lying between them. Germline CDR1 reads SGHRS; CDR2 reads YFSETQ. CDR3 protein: CARGCPILFSNSCYGYTF. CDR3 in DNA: TGCGCCAGAGGTTGTCCCATCCTTTTTAGCAACTCGTGCTATGGCTACACCTTC. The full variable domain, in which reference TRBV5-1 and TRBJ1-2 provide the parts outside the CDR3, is KAGVTQTPRYLIKTRGQQVTLSCSPISGHRSVSWYQQTPGQGLQFLFEYFSETQRNKGNFPGRFSGRQFSNSRSEMNVSTLELGDSALYLCARGCPILFSNSCYGYTFGSGTRLTVV.

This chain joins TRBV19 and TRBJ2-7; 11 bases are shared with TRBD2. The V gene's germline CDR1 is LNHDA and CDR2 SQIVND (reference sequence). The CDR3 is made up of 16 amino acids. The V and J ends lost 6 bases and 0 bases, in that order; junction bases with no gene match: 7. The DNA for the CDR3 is TGTGCCAGTAGACCCCCGCTAGCGGGAGGCTCCTACGAGCAGTACTTC. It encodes CASRPPLAGGSYEQYF.

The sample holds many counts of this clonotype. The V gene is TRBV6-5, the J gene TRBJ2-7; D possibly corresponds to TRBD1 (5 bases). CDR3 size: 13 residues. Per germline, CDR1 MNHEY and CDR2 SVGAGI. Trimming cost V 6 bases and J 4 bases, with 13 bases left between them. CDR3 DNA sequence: TGTGCCAGCAGGTCTTCAGGGTTTTACGAGCAGTACTTC. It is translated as CASRSSGFYEQYF.

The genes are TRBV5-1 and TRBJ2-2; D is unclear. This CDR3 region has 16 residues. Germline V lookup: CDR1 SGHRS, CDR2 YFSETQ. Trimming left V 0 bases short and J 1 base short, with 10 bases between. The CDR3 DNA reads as TGCGCCAGCAGCTTGGGGTGGAGAGTGAACACCGGGGAGCTGTTTTTT. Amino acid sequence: CASSLGWRVNTGELFF. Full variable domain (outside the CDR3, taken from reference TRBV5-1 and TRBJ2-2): KAGVTQTPRYLIKTRGQQVTLSCSPISGHRSVSWYQQTPGQGLQFLFEYFSETQRNKGNFPGRFSGRQFSNSRSEMNVSTLELGDSALYLCASSLGWRVNTGELFFGEGSRLTVL.

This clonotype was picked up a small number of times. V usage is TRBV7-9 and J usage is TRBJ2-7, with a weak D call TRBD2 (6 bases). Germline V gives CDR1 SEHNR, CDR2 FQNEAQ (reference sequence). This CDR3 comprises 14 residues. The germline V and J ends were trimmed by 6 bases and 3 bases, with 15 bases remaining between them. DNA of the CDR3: TGTGCCAGCAGTGGGGGACTTAGGCACTACGAGCAGTACTTC. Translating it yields CASSGGLRHYEQYF.

CDR3 bases: TGCGCCAGCAGTGAGTCTATGGGCAGCGGGGCAGATACGCAGTATTTT. Translated, it gives CASSESMGSGADTQYF. This rearrangement joins TRBV10-2 to TRBJ2-3, with 7 bases that match TRBD2. The ends lost 0 bases at V and 4 bases at J; junction bases unmatched: 7. From germline, CDR1 is WSHSY and CDR2 SAAADI. The CDR3 contains 16 residues.

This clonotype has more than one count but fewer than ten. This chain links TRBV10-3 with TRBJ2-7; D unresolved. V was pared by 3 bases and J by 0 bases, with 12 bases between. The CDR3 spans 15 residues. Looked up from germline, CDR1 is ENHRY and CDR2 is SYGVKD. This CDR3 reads CAISEGSTASYEQYF. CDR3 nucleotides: TGTGCCATCAGTGAAGGTTCGACGGCCTCCTACGAGCAGTACTTC.